These 17 T cell receptor beta chains originate from one sample sequenced in a study of shared clonotypes between healthy human individuals. CD8 cells classed as naive were CD45RO-negative and positively selected for CCR7, excluding terminally differentiated effector memory CD45RA+ cells. Here immunoSEQ multiplex PCR was the method, and the copy in TCRdb shows in-frame clones only, minus some. The data show about 2,200,000 clones, about 93% seen once. The sequenced sample was naive CD8+ T cells from PBMCs. These receptor sequences come from a young man in good health. Some clones in this sample may be carry-over from other donors' samples.

This clone was observed a single time. V usage is TRBV28 and J usage is TRBJ2-5, with 12 bases matching TRBD2. The CDR3 extends over 18 amino acids. J gave up 6 bases and V 7 bases, and 18 bases lay outside the gene matches. Germline values: CDR1 MDHEN, CDR2 SYDVKM. The CDR3 sequence is CASTSIGRTSGMGQTQYF. CDR3 DNA sequence: TGTGCCAGCACCTCGATCGGCAGGACTAGCGGGATGGGGCAGACCCAGTACTTC.

In regard to this clone: Distinct nucleotide sequences in the sample also encode this CDR3. This chain joins TRBV7-9 and TRBJ2-2, with unresolved D. V was trimmed by 5 bases and J by 1 base, leaving 11 bases between them. The CDR3 extends over 15 amino acids. Germline V gene sequence: CDR1 SEHNR, CDR2 FQNEAQ (reference sequence). The CDR3 bases are TGTGCCAGCAGCCACCGGACGGGGAACACCGGGGAGCTGTTTTTT. It specifies CASSHRTGNTGELFF.

V and J are TRBV7-9 and TRBJ2-1; 10 bases are a match to TRBD2. Trimming removed 5 bases from V and 0 bases from J; junction bases left unmatched: 7. CDR3 length: 17 amino acids. The V gene's germline CDR1 is SEHNR and CDR2 FQNEAQ (reference sequence). This CDR3 is CASSVKLAGSSYNEQFF. The CDR3 DNA is TGTGCCAGCAGCGTAAAACTAGCGGGGAGCTCCTACAATGAGCAGTTCTTC.

The chain carries TRBV27 and TRBJ2-5; 11 bases map to TRBD2. The J call may be incorrect, as the DNA end agrees better with TRBJ2-7. The CDR3 sequence is 17 residues long. Germline assignment: CDR1 MNHEY and CDR2 SMNVEV (reference sequence). CDR3 coding DNA: TGTGCCAGCAGTTTACGCCAGACTAGCGGGGATCACTACGAGCAGTACTTC. This sequence encodes CASSLRQTSGDHYEQYF.

With respect to this clone: An end of the junction differs from the germline gene, which may be a read error. The chain employs TRBV2 and TRBJ2-7; possibly TRBD1 for D (5 bases). The CDR3 loop spans 9 amino acids. Germline lookup yields CDR1 SNHLY and CDR2 FYNNEI. CDR3 amino acids: CASKLDSTF. In nucleotides, the CDR3 is TGTGCCAGCAAACTCGACAGCACATTC.

On this clone itself: The same CDR3 is also encoded by other DNA sequences in this sample. The chain carries TRBV7-2 and TRBJ2-7, with D maybe TRBD2 (6 bases). The CDR3 runs 15 residues. Between the trimmed V and J ends, which lost 5 bases and 1 base, there was a span of 15 bases. CDR1 SGHTA and CDR2 FQGNSA come from the germline V gene. In DNA form, the CDR3 reads TGTGCCAGCAGCCCGGCCGGAGGGCCGTCCTACGAGCAGTACTTC. Translating gives CASSPAGGPSYEQYF.

Of note for this clone: Other DNA variants within this sample encode the same CDR3. The chain is built from TRBV27 and TRBJ2-7; D uncertain. The CDR3 is 13 amino acids. V lost 4 bases to trimming and J lost 2 bases, with 9 bases between them. Germline CDR1 is MNHEY and CDR2 is SMNVEV (reference sequence). CDR3 region: CASSSGSTYEQYF. CDR3 DNA sequence: TGTGCCAGCAGTTCCGGCTCCACCTACGAGCAGTACTTC.

The chain joins TRBV29-1 to TRBJ1-1; perhaps TRBD1 as D (6 bases). Trimming stripped 0 bases from V and 4 bases from J, with 9 bases between. CDR3 length equals 13 residues. In germline, CDR1 is SQVTM, CDR2 ANQGSEA. The CDR3 DNA sequence: TGCAGCGTTGAAGATCCGGACAGCACTGAAGCTTTCTTT. Its translation: CSVEDPDSTEAFF.

The rearrangement links TRBV27 to TRBJ2-3; D remains ambiguous. Germline CDR1 and CDR2: MNHEY and SMNVEV (reference sequence). CDR3 size: 15 residues. V was trimmed by 8 bases and J by 4 bases, leaving 19 bases between them. CDR3: CASGKWGGFPDTQYF. CDR3 DNA: TGTGCCAGCGGGAAATGGGGTGGTTTCCCAGATACGCAGTATTTT.

The V and J genes are TRBV13 and TRBJ2-1, with 14 bases aligning to TRBD2. Trimming cost V 5 bases and J 1 base; bases outside gene matches: 4. Germline CDR1 reads PRHDT; CDR2 reads FYEKMQ (reference sequence). This CDR3 is built from 17 residues. The CDR3: CASSQGLAGASYNEQFF. CDR3 bases: TGTGCCAGCAGCCAGGGACTAGCGGGAGCATCCTACAATGAGCAGTTCTTC. The whole variable domain, filled in from reference TRBV13 and TRBJ2-1, reads AAGVIQSPRHLIKEKRETATLKCYPIPRHDTVYWYQQGPGQDPQFLISFYEKMQSDKGSIPDRFSAQQFSDYHSELNMSSLELGDSALYFCASSQGLAGASYNEQFFGPGTRLTVL.

CDR3: CASSLASGRDTGELFF. The CDR3 coding sequence is TGTGCCAGCAGCTTAGCAAGCGGGAGAGACACCGGGGAGCTGTTTTTT. This chain joins TRBV7-6 and TRBJ2-2, with 8 bases matching TRBD2. Germline assignment: CDR1 SGHVS and CDR2 FNYEAQ. The CDR3 sequence is 16 residues long. Losses at the gene ends were 0 bases for V and 3 bases for J; bases not matched to a gene: 3.

In its sample, this clone was seen once. V is TRBV7-9 and J is TRBJ2-1; TRBD2 might be the D (5 bases). The CDR3 length is 14 residues. Germline lookup yields CDR1 SEHNR and CDR2 FQNEAQ (reference sequence). Trimming took 4 bases from V and 2 from J, leaving 9 bases between them. CDR3 protein: CASSYPGTYNEQFF. The CDR3 DNA sequence: TGTGCCAGCAGCTATCCGGGGACCTACAATGAGCAGTTCTTC.

The chain employs TRBV29-1 and TRBJ2-5, with TRBD2 matching over 8 bases. Germline CDR1 reads SQVTM; CDR2 reads ANQGSEA. Losses at the gene ends were 0 bases for V and 3 bases for J; bases not matched to a gene: 3. This CDR3 contains 14 residues. The CDR3 spells CSVEDMREEETQYF. CDR3 bases: TGCAGCGTTGAAGATATGCGGGAGGAAGAGACCCAGTACTTC.

V is TRBV6-5 and J is TRBJ1-2, with D maybe TRBD1 (5 bases). The V end lost 6 bases, the J end lost 0 bases, and 14 bases lay between the germline ends. The V gene's germline CDR1 is MNHEY and CDR2 SVGAGI. The CDR3 covers 15 residues. The CDR3 DNA follows: TGTGCCAGCAGGCTTTGGGACGGAGCTAACTATGGCTACACCTTC. As protein: CASRLWDGANYGYTF.

The sample holds one count of this clone. Other DNA sequences in the same sample also yield this CDR3. The chain employs TRBV7-9 and TRBJ2-7, with 8 positions matching TRBD2. The CDR3 is 14 residues long. CDR1 SEHNR and CDR2 FQNEAQ come from the germline V gene (reference sequence). J gave up 0 bases and V 4 bases, and 2 bases lay outside the gene matches. CDR3 coding DNA: TGTGCCAGCAGCTCACTAGCGGCCTCCTACGAGCAGTACTTC. It specifies CASSSLAASYEQYF.

V gene TRBV28 combines with J gene TRBJ1-5; D is uncertain. V lost 5 bases and J lost 7, with 15 bases in between. CDR1 is MDHEN and CDR2 is SYDVKM in the germline V gene. There are 14 residues in the CDR3. The CDR3, as DNA: TGTGCCAGCAGTCAACAACAAGGCCCCCAGCCCCAGCATTTT. It codes for CASSQQQGPQPQHF. The complete variable domain, with remaining parts taken from reference TRBV28 and TRBJ1-5, reads DVKVTQSSRYLVKRTGEKVFLECVQDMDHENMFWYRQDPGLGLRLIYFSYDVKMKEKGDIPEGYSVSREKKERFSLILESASTNQTSMYLCASSQQQGPQPQHFGDGTRLSIL.

The chain is built from TRBV10-2 and TRBJ2-7; D could derive from TRBD1 or TRBD2 (5 bases each). CDR1 is WSHSY and CDR2 is SAAADI in the germline V gene. Trimming pared 2 bases from V and 2 bases from J, leaving 10 bases between. The CDR3 totals 14 residues. CDR3 nucleotide sequence: TGCGCCAGCAGTGAGCCGGGGACGGCCTACGAGCAGTACTTC. Translation gives CASSEPGTAYEQYF.